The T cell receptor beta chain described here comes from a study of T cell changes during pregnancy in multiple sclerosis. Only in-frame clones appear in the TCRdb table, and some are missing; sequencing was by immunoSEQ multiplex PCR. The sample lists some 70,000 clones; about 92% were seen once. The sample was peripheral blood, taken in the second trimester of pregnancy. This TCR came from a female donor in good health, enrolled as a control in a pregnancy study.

In DNA, the CDR3 is TGTGCCAGTAGTATATCTGGCACAGATACGCAGTATTTT. Residues: CASSISGTDTQYF. The chain joins TRBV19 to TRBJ2-3; D is unresolved. The CDR3 contains 13 residues. Germline CDR1 is LNHDA and CDR2 is SQIVND (reference sequence). With 2 bases removed from V and 1 base from J, the gap between germline ends came to 4 bases.